A single sample gave rise to the 8 T cell receptor beta chains below, sequenced in a study of blood T cell repertoires in COVID-19. Data came from immunoSEQ multiplex PCR; TCRdb stores just in-frame clones and leaves some out. Of about 330,000 clones detected, 80% to 95% appear once; the ten largest clones hold 18%. The specimen sequenced was PBMCs or T cells enriched from blood (not recorded which). The source of these receptors is a woman aged 30 to 39 who had recovered from COVID-19.

The chain employs TRBV7-3 and TRBJ2-3; a possible D gene is TRBD1 (5 bases). Trimming took 2 bases from V and 0 from J, leaving 9 bases between them. The CDR3 has 15 residues. Germline assignment: CDR1 SGHTA and CDR2 FQGTGA. The CDR3 bases are TGTGCCAGCAGCTTACAGGGTGGTAGCACAGATACGCAGTATTTT. It yields the protein CASSLQGGSTDTQYF.

The chain is built from TRBV4-3 and TRBJ2-5; 12 nucleotides line up with TRBD2. Germline CDR1 reads LGHNA; CDR2 reads YSLEER. The CDR3 is made up of 16 amino acids. V was clipped by 0 bases and J by 4 bases; unmatched bases: 3. This CDR3 reads CASSQDLAGGGETQYF. The CDR3 DNA reads as TGCGCCAGCAGCCAAGATCTAGCGGGAGGGGGAGAGACCCAGTACTTC.

This rearrangement joins TRBV27 to TRBJ2-5; tentative D call: TRBD1 (5 bases). Germline CDR1 reads MNHEY; CDR2 reads SMNVEV (reference sequence). The CDR3 is 12 amino acids. V shed 9 bases and J shed 1 base, with 9 bases lying between them. This CDR3 reads CASGRVQETQYF. DNA for the CDR3: TGTGCCAGTGGCAGGGTCCAAGAGACCCAGTACTTC.

V gene TRBV28 combines with J gene TRBJ1-4; D is possibly TRBD1 (6 bases). V lost 5 bases and J lost 13, with 11 bases in between. Germline V gene sequence: CDR1 MDHEN, CDR2 SYDVKM. This CDR3 spans 11 amino acids. The DNA of the CDR3 is TGTGCCAGCAGTGGTAGGGGGGGACTGTTTTTT. Amino acids: CASSGRGGLFF.

V gene TRBV28 combines with J gene TRBJ2-1; 9 positions match TRBD2. Germline CDR1 reads MDHEN; CDR2 reads SYDVKM. Losses at the gene ends were 5 bases for V and 9 bases for J; bases not matched to a gene: 11. This CDR3 spans 15 amino acids. CDR3 in amino acids: CASSPPLAGDIEQFF. The DNA for the CDR3 is TGTGCCAGCAGTCCCCCCTTAGCGGGAGATATTGAGCAGTTCTTC.

The genes are TRBV19 and TRBJ1-4; 10 nucleotides align to TRBD1. The J segment lost 8 bases and the V segment lost 4 bases, leaving 4 bases of the junction unmatched. The germline CDR1 and CDR2 sequences are LNHDA and SQIVND (reference sequence). The length of the CDR3 is 14 residues. In nucleotides, the CDR3 is TGTGCCAGTAGTAGGGACAGGGGAGACGAAAAACTGTTTTTT. Amino acids: CASSRDRGDEKLFF. Full variable domain (missing parts from reference TRBV19 and TRBJ1-4): DGGITQSPKYLFRKEGQNVTLSCEQNLNHDAMYWYRQDPGQGLRLIYYSQIVNDFQKGDIAEGYSVSREKKESFPLTVTSAQKNPTAFYLCASSRDRGDEKLFFGSGTQLSVL.

This chain's CDR3 is CASSLDLSGNTIYF. The CDR3, as DNA: TGTGCCAGCAGCTTGGATCTTTCTGGAAACACCATATATTTT. The chain couples TRBV5-6 to TRBJ1-3; D is unresolved. V dropped 0 bases and J dropped 1 base, with 5 bases sitting between them. CDR3 length: 14 residues. Germline CDR1 is SGHDT and CDR2 is YYEEEE.

V and J are TRBV9 and TRBJ1-4, with 10 bases aligning to TRBD1. The V gene end was trimmed by 4 bases and the J gene end by 3 bases; junction bases not matched to a gene: 6. This CDR3 is 16 amino acids long. The germline V gene has CDR1 SGDLS and CDR2 YYNGEE. CDR3 region: CASSMGQGLANEKLFF. The CDR3 DNA is TGTGCCAGCAGCATGGGACAGGGGTTGGCTAATGAAAAACTGTTTTTT.